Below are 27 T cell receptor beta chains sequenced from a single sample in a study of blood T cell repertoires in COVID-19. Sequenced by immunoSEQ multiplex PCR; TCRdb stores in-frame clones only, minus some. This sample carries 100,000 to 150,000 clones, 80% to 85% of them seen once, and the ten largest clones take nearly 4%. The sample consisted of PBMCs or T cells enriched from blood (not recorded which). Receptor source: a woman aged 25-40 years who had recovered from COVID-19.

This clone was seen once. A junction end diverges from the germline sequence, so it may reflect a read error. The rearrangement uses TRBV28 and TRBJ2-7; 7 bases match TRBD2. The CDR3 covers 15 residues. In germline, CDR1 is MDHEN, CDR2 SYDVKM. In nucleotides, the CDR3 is TGTGCCAGCTGTTTACGGGAGGCCCTCCCCGGCGAGCAGTACTTC. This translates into CASCLREALPGEQYF.

As DNA, the CDR3 is TGTGCCAGCAGTGGCGGTAACTATGGCTACACCTTC. The encoded protein is CASSGGNYGYTF. This chain links TRBV2 with TRBJ1-2; D is undetermined. Germline V gives CDR1 SNHLY, CDR2 FYNNEI. The CDR3 is made up of 12 amino acids. V lost 4 bases and J 1 base, leaving 4 bases between the germline ends.

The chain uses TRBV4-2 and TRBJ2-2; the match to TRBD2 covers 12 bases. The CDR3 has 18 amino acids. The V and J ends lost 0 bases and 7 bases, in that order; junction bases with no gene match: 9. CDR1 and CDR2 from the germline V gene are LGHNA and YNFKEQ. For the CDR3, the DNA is TGTGCCAGCAGCCAAGAGGGACTAGCGGGTAGACCTATCGGGGAGCTGTTTTTT. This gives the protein CASSQEGLAGRPIGELFF.

The CDR3: CASSLGADRPLHF. In DNA form, the CDR3 reads TGTGCCAGCAGTCTTGGGGCAGACAGACCCCTCCACTTT. The V and J genes are TRBV6-5 and TRBJ1-6, with D possibly being TRBD1 (5 bases). V lost 5 bases and J 12 bases, leaving 14 bases between the germline ends. The germline gives CDR1 MNHEY, CDR2 SVGAGI. This CDR3 region has 13 residues.

The CDR3 loop is CASSPPVPQGPYGYTF. The CDR3 nucleotides read TGTGCCAGCAGCCCCCCGGTGCCTCAGGGGCCCTATGGCTACACCTTC. The rearrangement uses TRBV7-2 and TRBJ1-2; TRBD1 is a possible D gene (6 bases). Germline V gene sequence: CDR1 SGHTA, CDR2 FQGNSA. The CDR3 contains 16 residues. The germline V and J ends were trimmed by 5 bases and 4 bases, with 20 bases remaining between them. The whole variable domain, filled in from reference TRBV7-2 and TRBJ1-2, reads GAGVSQSPSNKVTEKGKDVELRCDPISGHTALYWYRQSLGQGLEFLIYFQGNSAPDKSGLPSDRFSAERTGGSVSTLTIQRTQQEDSAVYLCASSPPVPQGPYGYTFGSGTRLTVV.

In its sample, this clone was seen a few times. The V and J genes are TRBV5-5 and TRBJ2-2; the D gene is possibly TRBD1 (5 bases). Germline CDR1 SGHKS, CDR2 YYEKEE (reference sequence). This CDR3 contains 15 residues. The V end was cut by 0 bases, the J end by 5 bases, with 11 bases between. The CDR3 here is CASSLASRVTGELFF. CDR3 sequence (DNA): TGTGCCAGCAGCTTGGCCTCCAGGGTTACCGGGGAGCTGTTTTTT.

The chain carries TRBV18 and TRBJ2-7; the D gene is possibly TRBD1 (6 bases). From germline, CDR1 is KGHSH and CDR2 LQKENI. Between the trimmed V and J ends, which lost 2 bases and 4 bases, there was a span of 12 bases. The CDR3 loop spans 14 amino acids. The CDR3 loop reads CASSPKQGPYEQYF. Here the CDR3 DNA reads TGTGCCAGCTCACCAAAACAGGGCCCATACGAGCAGTACTTC.

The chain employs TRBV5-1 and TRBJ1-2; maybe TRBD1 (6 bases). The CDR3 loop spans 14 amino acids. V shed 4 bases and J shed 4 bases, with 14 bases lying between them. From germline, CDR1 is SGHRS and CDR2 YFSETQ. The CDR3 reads CASSPGETRYGYTF. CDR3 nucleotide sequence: TGCGCCAGCAGCCCAGGGGAAACTCGCTATGGCTACACCTTC.

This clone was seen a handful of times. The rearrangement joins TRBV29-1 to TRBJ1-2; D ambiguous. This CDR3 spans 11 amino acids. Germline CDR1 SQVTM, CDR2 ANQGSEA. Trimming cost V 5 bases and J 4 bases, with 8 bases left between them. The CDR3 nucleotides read TGCAGCGTTTCCCCTTCCTATGGCTACACCTTC. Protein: CSVSPSYGYTF. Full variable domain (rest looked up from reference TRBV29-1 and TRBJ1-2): SAVISQKPSRDICQRGTSLTIQCQVDSQVTMMFWYRQQPGQSLTLIATANQGSEATYESGFVIDKFPISRPNLTFSTLTVSNMSPEDSSIYLCSVSPSYGYTFGSGTRLTVV.

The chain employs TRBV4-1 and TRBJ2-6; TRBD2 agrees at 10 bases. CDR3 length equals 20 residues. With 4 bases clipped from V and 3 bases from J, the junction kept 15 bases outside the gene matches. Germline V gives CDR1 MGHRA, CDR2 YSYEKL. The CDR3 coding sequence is TGCGCCAGCAGCCCTGATTTCCTGGTAGCGGGAGGCGATGGGGCCAACGTCCTGACTTTC. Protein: CASSPDFLVAGGDGANVLTF.

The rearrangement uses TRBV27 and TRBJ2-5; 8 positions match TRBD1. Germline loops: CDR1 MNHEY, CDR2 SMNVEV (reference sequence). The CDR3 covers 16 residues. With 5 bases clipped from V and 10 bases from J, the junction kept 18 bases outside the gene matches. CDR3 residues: CASSPRTGRKSRSQYF. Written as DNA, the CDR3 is TGTGCCAGCAGTCCCCGGACAGGGAGGAAGAGTAGGAGCCAGTACTTC.

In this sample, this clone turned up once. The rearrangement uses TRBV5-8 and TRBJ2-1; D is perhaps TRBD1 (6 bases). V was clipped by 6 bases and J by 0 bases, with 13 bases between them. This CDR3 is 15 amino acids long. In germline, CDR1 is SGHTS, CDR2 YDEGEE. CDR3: CASTRTVYSYNEQFF. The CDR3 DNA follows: TGTGCCAGCACTAGGACAGTCTACTCCTACAATGAGCAGTTCTTC.

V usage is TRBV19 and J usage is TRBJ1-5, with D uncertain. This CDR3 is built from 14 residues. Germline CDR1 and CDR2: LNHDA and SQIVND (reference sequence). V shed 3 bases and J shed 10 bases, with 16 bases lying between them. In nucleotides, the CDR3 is TGTGCCAGTAGTATTACGGTTCCCCTTTCTCCCCAGCATTTT. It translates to CASSITVPLSPQHF.

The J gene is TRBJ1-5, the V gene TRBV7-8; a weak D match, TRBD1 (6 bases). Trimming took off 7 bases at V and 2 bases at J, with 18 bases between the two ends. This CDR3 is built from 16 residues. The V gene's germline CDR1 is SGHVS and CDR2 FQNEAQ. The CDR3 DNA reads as TGTGCCAGCACCAGAGGGGGGGGAGTAGGCAATCAGCCCCAGCATTTT. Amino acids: CASTRGGGVGNQPQHF.

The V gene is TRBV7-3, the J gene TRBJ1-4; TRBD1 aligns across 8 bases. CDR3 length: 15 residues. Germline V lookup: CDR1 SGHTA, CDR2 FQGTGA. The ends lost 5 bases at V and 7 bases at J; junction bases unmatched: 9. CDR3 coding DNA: TGTGCCAGCAGCCCCCGGACAGGGTGGGGTGAAAAACTGTTTTTT. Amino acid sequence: CASSPRTGWGEKLFF.

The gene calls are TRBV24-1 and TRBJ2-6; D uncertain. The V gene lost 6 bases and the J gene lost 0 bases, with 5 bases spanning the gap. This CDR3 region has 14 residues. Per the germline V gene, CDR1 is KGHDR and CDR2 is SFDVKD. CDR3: CATSPFSGANVLTF. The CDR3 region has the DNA TGTGCCACCAGTCCTTTCTCTGGGGCCAACGTCCTGACTTTC.

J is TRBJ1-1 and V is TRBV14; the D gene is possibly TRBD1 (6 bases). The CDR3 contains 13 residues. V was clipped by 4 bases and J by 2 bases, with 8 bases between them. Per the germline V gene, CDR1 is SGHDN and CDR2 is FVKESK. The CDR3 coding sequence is TGTGCCAGCAGCCGGGACACCAACACTGAAGCTTTCTTT. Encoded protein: CASSRDTNTEAFF.

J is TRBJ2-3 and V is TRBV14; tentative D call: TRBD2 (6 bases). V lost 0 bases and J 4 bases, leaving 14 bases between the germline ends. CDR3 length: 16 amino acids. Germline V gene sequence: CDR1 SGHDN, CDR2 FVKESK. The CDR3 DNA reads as TGTGCCAGCAGCCAAGATGGTTACGGGGGTGCAGATACGCAGTATTTT. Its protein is CASSQDGYGGADTQYF.

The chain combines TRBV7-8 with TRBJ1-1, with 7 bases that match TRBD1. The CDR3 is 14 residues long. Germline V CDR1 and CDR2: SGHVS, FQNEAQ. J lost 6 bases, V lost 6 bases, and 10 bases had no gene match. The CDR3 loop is CASRPNQGVPEAFF. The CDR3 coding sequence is TGTGCCAGCAGACCTAACCAGGGGGTCCCTGAAGCTTTCTTT.

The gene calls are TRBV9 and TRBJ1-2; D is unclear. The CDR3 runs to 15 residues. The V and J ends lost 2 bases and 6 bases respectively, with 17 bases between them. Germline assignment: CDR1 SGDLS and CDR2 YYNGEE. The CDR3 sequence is CASSVRPDGIDGYTF. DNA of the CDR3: TGTGCCAGCAGCGTTCGTCCGGACGGGATTGATGGCTACACCTTC.

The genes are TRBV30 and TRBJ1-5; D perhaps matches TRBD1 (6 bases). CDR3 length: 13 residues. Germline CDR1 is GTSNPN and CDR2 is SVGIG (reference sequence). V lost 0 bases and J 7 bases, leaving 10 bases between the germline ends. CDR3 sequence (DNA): TGTGCCTGGAGTGTATTTGGGGGCCAGCCCCAGCATTTT. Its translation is CAWSVFGGQPQHF. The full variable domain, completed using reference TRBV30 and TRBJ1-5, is SQTIHQWPATLVQPVGSPLSLECTVEGTSNPNLYWYRQAAGRGLQLLFYSVGIGQISSEVPQNLSASRPQDRQFILSSKKLLLSDSGFYLCAWSVFGGQPQHFGDGTRLSIL.

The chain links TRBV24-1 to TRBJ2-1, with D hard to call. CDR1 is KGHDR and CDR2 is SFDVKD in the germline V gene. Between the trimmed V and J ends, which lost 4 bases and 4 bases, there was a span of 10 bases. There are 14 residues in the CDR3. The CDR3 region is CATSDENPYNEQFF. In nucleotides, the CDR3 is TGTGCCACCAGTGACGAGAACCCGTACAATGAGCAGTTCTTC.

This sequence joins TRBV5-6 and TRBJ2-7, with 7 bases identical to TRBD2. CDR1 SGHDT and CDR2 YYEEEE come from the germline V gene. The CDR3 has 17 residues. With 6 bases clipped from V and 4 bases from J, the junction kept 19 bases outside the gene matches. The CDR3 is CASTTRLAQRGDYEQYF. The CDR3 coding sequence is TGTGCCAGCACCACTCGACTAGCACAAAGGGGAGATTACGAGCAGTACTTC.

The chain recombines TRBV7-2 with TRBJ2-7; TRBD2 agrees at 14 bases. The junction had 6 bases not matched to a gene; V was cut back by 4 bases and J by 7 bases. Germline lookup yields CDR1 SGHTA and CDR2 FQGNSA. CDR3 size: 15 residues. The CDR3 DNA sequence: TGTGCCAGCAGCTGGGGGACTAGCGGGAGAGGTGAGCAGTACTTC. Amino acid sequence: CASSWGTSGRGEQYF.

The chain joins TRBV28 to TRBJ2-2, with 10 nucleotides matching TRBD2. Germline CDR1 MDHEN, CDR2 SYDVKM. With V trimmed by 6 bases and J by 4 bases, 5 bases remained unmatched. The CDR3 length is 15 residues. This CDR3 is CASSIAGGRTGELFF. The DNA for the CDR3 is TGTGCCAGCAGCATAGCGGGAGGCCGCACCGGGGAGCTGTTTTTT.

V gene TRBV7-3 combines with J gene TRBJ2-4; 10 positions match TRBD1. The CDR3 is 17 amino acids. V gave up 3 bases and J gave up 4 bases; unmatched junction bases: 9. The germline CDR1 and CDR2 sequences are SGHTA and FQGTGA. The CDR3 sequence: CASSLGSGQGVKNIQYF. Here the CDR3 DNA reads TGTGCCAGCAGCTTGGGATCTGGACAGGGGGTGAAAAACATTCAGTACTTC.

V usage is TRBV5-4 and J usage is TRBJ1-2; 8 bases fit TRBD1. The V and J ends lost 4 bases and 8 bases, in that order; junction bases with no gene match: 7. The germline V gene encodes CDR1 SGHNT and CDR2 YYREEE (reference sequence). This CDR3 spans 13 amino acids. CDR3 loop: CASSPDREGGYTF. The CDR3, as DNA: TGTGCCAGCAGCCCGGACAGGGAGGGAGGCTACACCTTC.